The clone carrying this T cell receptor beta chain occurred many times. Its antigen is not known. Production of TCR cDNA was by 5'RACE template switching, which also added a universal primer site and UMIs. MiXCR was run by TCRdb on the 5' RACE reads, yielding one entry per CDR3 protein. This table has approximately 240,000 distinct CDR3 sequences, more than 3.5% appearing once. The data are from a study of T cells after yellow fever vaccination. Turning to the study itself: Researchers used SMART-Seq v4 Ultra Low Input to prepare fractions that had low cell numbers.

Study observations and caveats: Reappearing after the booster were most of the clones from primary vaccination (about 96% CD4, approximately 89% CD8).

The CDR3 is 14 amino acids. Looked up from germline, CDR1 is SGHDN and CDR2 is FVKESK. The V end was cut by 4 bases, the J end by 8 bases, with 14 bases between. The source material was PBMCs, sampled 15 days after the yellow fever booster vaccination. This clonotype was obtained from a man aged 18 to 29 who received the YFV17D yellow fever vaccine. The rearrangement uses TRBV14 and TRBJ1-4, with a possible D match to TRBD1 (5 bases). The DNA for the CDR3 is TGTGCCAGCAGCCCAGGGCCTTTGGGCGAAAAACTGTTTTTT. Translation: CASSPGPLGEKLFF.